The 18 T cell receptor beta chains in this list originate from one sample, sequenced in a study of blood T cell repertoires in COVID-19. Some clones are missing from TCRdb's copy, which holds only in-frame ones; the method was immunoSEQ multiplex PCR. The data contain 230,000 or so clones, around 87% of them singletons. The specimen sequenced was peripheral blood. Receptors originate from a woman in her fifties or sixties with COVID-19, enrolled during active disease.

This clone appeared a single time. CDR3 nucleotides: TGCGCCAGCAGCCAAGATGGGGCAGGCAATCAGCCCCAGCATTTT. Its translation is CASSQDGAGNQPQHF. The J gene is TRBJ1-5, the V gene TRBV4-1; D perhaps matches TRBD1 (5 bases). Germline loops: CDR1 MGHRA, CDR2 YSYEKL. The CDR3 covers 15 residues. V was cut by 0 bases and J by 2 bases, with 8 bases left in between.

V and J are TRBV5-1 and TRBJ2-7; D is possibly TRBD2 (6 bases). Germline values: CDR1 SGHRS, CDR2 YFSETQ. CDR3 length: 12 residues. The V end was cut by 1 base, the J end by 7 bases, with 9 bases between. The CDR3 is CASSLFGGEQYF. As DNA, the CDR3 is TGCGCCAGCAGCTTGTTCGGGGGAGAGCAGTACTTC.

This chain connects TRBV4-3 to TRBJ2-4, with 8 bases lining up with TRBD2. CDR1 is LGHNA, CDR2 YSLEER, per germline. The CDR3 is 14 amino acids. V dropped 0 bases and J dropped 8; count of bases not matched to a gene: 3. The CDR3 spells CASSQDGGADIQYF. For the CDR3, the DNA is TGCGCCAGCAGCCAAGACGGGGGGGCGGACATTCAGTACTTC.

V gene TRBV11-2 combines with J gene TRBJ2-7, with D possibly being TRBD1 (5 bases). Germline V gives CDR1 SGHAT, CDR2 FQNNGV. The CDR3 length is 14 residues. Deletions cut 0 bases from V and 8 bases from J, with 14 bases between. The CDR3 nucleotides read TGTGCCAGCAGCTTAGATCGTTGGGCAGGGAAGCAGTACTTC. It encodes CASSLDRWAGKQYF.

V and J are TRBV6-5 and TRBJ2-7; D not resolved. Per the germline V gene, CDR1 is MNHEY and CDR2 is SVGAGI. Trimming took 5 bases from V and 3 from J, leaving 8 bases between them. This CDR3 has 12 residues. This chain's CDR3 is CASSQMNYEQYF. CDR3 in DNA: TGTGCCAGCAGTCAGATGAACTACGAGCAGTACTTC.

The gene calls are TRBV5-5 and TRBJ1-1, with D maybe TRBD1 (6 bases). The CDR3 has 14 residues. In germline, CDR1 is SGHKS, CDR2 YYEKEE (reference sequence). Trimming cost V 2 bases and J 10 bases, with 18 bases left between them. Here the CDR3 DNA reads TGTGCCAGCAGCTTTGGGGGCCTGGGAAGGATAGCTTTCTTT. Translation: CASSFGGLGRIAFF.

The V call is TRBV19, the J call TRBJ1-2; D may be TRBD1 (6 bases). V was trimmed by 4 bases and J by 5 bases, leaving 17 bases between them. Germline CDR1 is LNHDA and CDR2 is SQIVND (reference sequence). The CDR3 runs 15 residues. The CDR3 loop reads CASSTTGQIIYGYTF. The CDR3 nucleotides are TGTGCCAGTAGTACGACGGGACAAATCATTTATGGCTACACCTTC.

The rearrangement uses TRBV15 and TRBJ2-7, with 7 bases aligning to TRBD1. The length of the CDR3 is 14 residues. V was pared by 1 base and J by 0 bases, with 0 bases of the junction left unmatched. The germline V gene has CDR1 LNHNV and CDR2 YYDKDF (reference sequence). CDR3 sequence (DNA): TGTGCCACCAGCAGAGGACAGGGCTCCTACGAGCAGTACTTC. Amino acid sequence: CATSRGQGSYEQYF.

V is TRBV5-4 and J is TRBJ2-1; the match to TRBD2 covers 7 bases. Germline V gives CDR1 SGHNT, CDR2 YYREEE (reference sequence). V dropped 0 bases and J dropped 7; count of bases not matched to a gene: 7. This CDR3 comprises 15 residues. The CDR3 sequence: CASSLEVLGGNEQFF. CDR3 DNA: TGTGCCAGCAGCTTGGAGGTCCTGGGGGGGAATGAGCAGTTCTTC.

The chain carries TRBV7-2 and TRBJ1-3; the D gene is possibly TRBD1 (6 bases). The germline V gene encodes CDR1 SGHTA and CDR2 FQGNSA. Deletions cut 5 bases from V and 2 bases from J, with 16 bases between. The CDR3 has 16 amino acids. Here the CDR3 DNA reads TGTGCCAGCAGCCCCTCTACAGGGCGGACTGGAAACACCATATATTTT. Translation gives CASSPSTGRTGNTIYF.

The chain links TRBV6-4 to TRBJ2-1, with a possible D match to TRBD1 (5 bases). Per the germline V gene, CDR1 is MRHNA and CDR2 is SNTAGT. The V end lost 4 bases, the J end lost 8 bases, and 15 bases lay between the germline ends. CDR3 length: 14 amino acids. CDR3 DNA: TGTGCCAGCAGTGTGGACACCCAAGGCGATGAGCAGTTCTTC. Translated: CASSVDTQGDEQFF.

The chain is built from TRBV6-6 and TRBJ1-3; D is possibly TRBD1 (5 bases). CDR3 length: 16 amino acids. V was pared by 7 bases and J by 3 bases, with 19 bases between. CDR1 MNHNY and CDR2 SVGAGI come from the germline V gene (reference sequence). The CDR3 here is CASIHGGGTLGNTIYF. In DNA, the CDR3 is TGTGCCAGCATCCACGGGGGGGGGACCCTTGGAAACACCATATATTTT.

This chain connects TRBV7-9 to TRBJ2-1; no firm D call. Germline CDR1 SEHNR, CDR2 FQNEAQ (reference sequence). Trimming removed 0 bases at V and 3 bases at J, with 15 bases between. The CDR3 has 17 amino acids. CDR3 nucleotides: TGTGCCAGCAGCTTAGCGCAATCCCGCCAGATCTACAATGAGCAGTTCTTC. Protein sequence: CASSLAQSRQIYNEQFF.

The chain uses TRBV12-5 and TRBJ2-1, with TRBD2 identical over 11 bases. V lost 6 bases and J lost 6; bases outside the gene matches: 1. The CDR3 covers 13 residues. Looked up from germline, CDR1 is LGHNT and CDR2 is FRNRAP. CDR3 protein: CASGLAGANEQFF. The DNA of the CDR3 is TGTGCTAGTGGACTAGCGGGGGCCAATGAGCAGTTCTTC.

The V gene is TRBV4-2, the J gene TRBJ1-4; unclear D gene. The CDR3 sequence is 16 residues long. Trimming removed 1 base at V and 0 bases at J, with 9 bases between. Germline CDR1 reads LGHNA; CDR2 reads YNFKEQ. CDR3 protein: CASSQAPGATNEKLFF. Here the CDR3 DNA reads TGTGCCAGCAGCCAAGCCCCGGGTGCAACTAATGAAAAACTGTTTTTT.

The rearrangement uses TRBV4-1 and TRBJ2-7; TRBD2 agrees at 9 bases. Germline loops: CDR1 MGHRA, CDR2 YSYEKL. The CDR3 consists of 15 residues. V dropped 3 bases and J dropped 3; count of bases not matched to a gene: 6. CDR3 protein: CASSHSERGVYEQYF. DNA of the CDR3: TGCGCCAGCAGCCATTCTGAGCGGGGGGTCTACGAGCAGTACTTC.

The chain is built from TRBV7-2 and TRBJ1-5; D uncertain. This CDR3 region has 12 residues. The V gene lost 6 bases and the J gene lost 5 bases, with 8 bases spanning the gap. Germline V gene sequence: CDR1 SGHTA, CDR2 FQGNSA. The CDR3 loop reads CASSPPHQPQHF. CDR3 in DNA: TGTGCCAGCAGTCCCCCTCATCAGCCCCAGCATTTT.

V gene TRBV19 combines with J gene TRBJ1-4; 7 nucleotides line up with TRBD1. The CDR3 totals 14 residues. The V gene end was trimmed by 4 bases and the J gene end by 8 bases; junction bases not matched to a gene: 7. Germline CDR1 reads LNHDA; CDR2 reads SQIVND (reference sequence). The CDR3 here is CASSNRDSLEKLFF. CDR3 bases: TGTGCCAGTAGTAACCGGGACAGCCTCGAAAAACTGTTTTTT.